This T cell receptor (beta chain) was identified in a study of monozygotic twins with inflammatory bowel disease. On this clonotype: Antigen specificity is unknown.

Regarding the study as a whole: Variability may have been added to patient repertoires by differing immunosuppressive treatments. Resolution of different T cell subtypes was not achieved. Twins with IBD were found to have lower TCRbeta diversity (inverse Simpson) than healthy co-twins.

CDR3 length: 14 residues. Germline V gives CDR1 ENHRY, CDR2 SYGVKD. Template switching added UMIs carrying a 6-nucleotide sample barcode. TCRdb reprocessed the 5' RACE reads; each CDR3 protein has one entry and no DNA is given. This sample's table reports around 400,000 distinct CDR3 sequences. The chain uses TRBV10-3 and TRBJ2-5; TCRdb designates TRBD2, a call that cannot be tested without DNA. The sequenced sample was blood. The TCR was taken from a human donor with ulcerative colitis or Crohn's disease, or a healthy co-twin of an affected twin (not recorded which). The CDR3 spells CAISDRQTKETQYF.